There are many counts of the clone carrying this T cell receptor (beta chain). The antigen is unknown. Amplification targeted TCR beta CDR3 regions from RNA transcripts. An initial round of RT-PCR targeting the TCR CDR3 relied on the HTBI primer set. TCRdb re-analysed the multiplex PCR reads in MiXCR, keeping a single row per CDR3 protein. This repertoire shows hundreds of thousands of distinct CDR3 sequences, around 15% found once; its top ten account for 3% to 4%. The CDR3 is made up of 16 amino acids. Trimming took 5 bases from V and 7 from J; bases not matched to a gene: 19. Per germline, CDR1 DFQATT and CDR2 SNEGSKA (reference sequence). The record originates from a study of T cells in Graves' hyperthyroidism and ophthalmopathy. Overall study findings and caveats: It was a median about seven months before onset that the model predicted ophthalmopathy.

These patients, aged 18 to 65, had recently diagnosed hyperthyroidism lasting under 2 months. The sequencing input was blood. This clonotype was sampled from a young woman with Graves' hyperthyroidism. The gene calls are TRBV20-1 and TRBJ2-7; 8 positions match TRBD2. The CDR3 here is CSAGSTSGLPPGEQYF. Written as DNA, the CDR3 is TGCAGTGCTGGGTCAACTAGCGGTCTCCCCCCGGGAGAGCAGTACTTC.